Listed here are 27 T cell receptor beta chains from one sample, sequenced in a study of T-cell reconstitution after alpha-beta-depleted transplantation in children. Preparation of the TCRbeta library used unique molecular identifiers. In TCRdb, the PCR reads were re-called with MiXCR into one record per CDR3 protein. The sample has about 98,000 distinct CDR3 sequences, 20% to 30% seen once; the top ten hold about 21%. The source material was PBMCs, sampled before TCRalphabeta/CD19-depleted stem cell transplant. The source is a boy aged 2 to 10 with acute lymphoblastic leukemia, due to receive a stem cell transplant.

This clonotype has only a few counts. The chain couples TRBV5-5 to TRBJ2-1, with TRBD2 matching 13 bases. The CDR3 contains 17 residues. Unmatched junction bases numbered 9, after V lost 4 bases and J lost 5 bases. The germline V gene encodes CDR1 SGHKS and CDR2 YYEKEE (reference sequence). The CDR3 spells CASSLFAGTSGNNEQFF. The CDR3 bases are TGTGCCAGCAGCCTCTTCGCCGGGACTAGCGGGAACAATGAGCAGTTCTTC. The full variable domain, completed using reference TRBV5-5 and TRBJ2-1, is DAGVTQSPTHLIKTRGQQVTLRCSPISGHKSVSWYQQVLGQGPQFIFQYYEKEERGRGNFPDRFSARQFPNYSSELNVNALLLGDSALYLCASSLFAGTSGNNEQFFGPGTRLTVL.

This clonotype was seen a handful of times. V and J are TRBV2 and TRBJ2-3, with D perhaps matching TRBD2 (6 bases). V lost 5 bases to trimming and J lost 5 bases, with 17 bases between them. The CDR3 is 15 residues long. CDR1 SNHLY and CDR2 FYNNEI come from the germline V gene. Here the CDR3 DNA reads TGTGCCAGCAGTCGGACTACTCAGGGAGGAGATACGCAGTATTTT. As protein: CASSRTTQGGDTQYF.

V usage is TRBV11-3 and J usage is TRBJ2-1; TRBD1 is a possible D gene (6 bases). The germline V and J ends were trimmed by 5 bases and 0 bases, with 11 bases remaining between them. The CDR3 has 15 amino acids. Per the germline V gene, CDR1 is SGHNT and CDR2 is YENEEA. CDR3 residues: CASSPTGDSYNEQFF. The CDR3 region has the DNA TGTGCCAGCAGCCCGACAGGCGACTCCTACAATGAGCAGTTCTTC.

A few counts support this clonotype. A read error is likely, as this CDR3 ends without the conserved phenylalanine or tryptophan. V and J are TRBV7-2 and TRBJ2-1, with 8 bases that match TRBD1. V lost 6 bases and J lost 1; bases outside the gene matches: 2. The CDR3 has 14 residues. Germline values: CDR1 SGHTA, CDR2 FQGNSA. The CDR3 DNA is TGTGCCAGCAGTGGGACAGGATCCTACAATGAGCAGTTCCTC. It translates to CASSGTGSYNEQFL.

The genes are TRBV6-5 and TRBJ2-2, with 15 positions matching TRBD2. Germline V gene lookup returns CDR1 MNHEY and CDR2 SVGAGI. Trimming took 0 bases from V and 4 from J; bases not matched to a gene: 0. The CDR3 contains 17 residues. The CDR3 DNA is TGTGCCAGCAGTTACTCGGGACTAGCGGGGGGCACCGGGGAGCTGTTTTTT. Its translation: CASSYSGLAGGTGELFF.

This clonotype was picked up a small number of times. The J gene is TRBJ2-3, the V gene TRBV6-2 or TRBV6-3; D might be TRBD2 (5 bases). Trimming stripped 8 bases from V and 0 bases from J, with 15 bases between. The CDR3 is 15 amino acids. CDR1 MNHEY and CDR2 SVGEGT come from the germline V gene. CDR3 nucleotide sequence: TGTGCCAGCTCTGGACCAGCGGCTAGCACAGATACGCAGTATTTT. Its translation: CASSGPAASTDTQYF.

This clonotype was picked up many times. The V and J genes are TRBV20-1 and TRBJ2-7, with no clear D. The V gene lost 6 bases and the J gene lost 2 bases, with 14 bases spanning the gap. This CDR3 comprises 13 residues. The germline gives CDR1 DFQATT, CDR2 SNEGSKA (reference sequence). CDR3 sequence: CSASPGSTYEQYF. The DNA of the CDR3 is TGCAGTGCGTCCCCCGGGTCTACCTACGAGCAGTACTTC.

About this clonotype: The CDR3 ends on some other residue instead of the conserved phenylalanine or tryptophan, so this is likely a read error. The chain uses TRBV5-1 and TRBJ2-7; 9 bases are shared with TRBD1. Germline CDR1 reads SGHRS; CDR2 reads YFSETQ. The CDR3 runs to 14 residues. The DNA for the CDR3 is TGCGCCAGCAGCTCAGGGACAGGGTCATACGACCAGTACATC. Protein: CASSSGTGSYDQYI.

This chain links TRBV11-2 with TRBJ2-5; tentatively, D is TRBD1 (6 bases). Germline CDR1 SGHAT, CDR2 FQNNGV. The CDR3 totals 14 residues. The V and J ends lost 5 bases and 1 base respectively, with 11 bases between them. The CDR3 bases are TGTGCCAGCAGCCAGCGACAGGTCCAAGAGACCCAGTACTTC. Translated, it gives CASSQRQVQETQYF.

This chain joins TRBV24-1 and TRBJ2-2; 8 bases fit TRBD1. CDR3 length: 16 amino acids. With 4 bases clipped from V and 2 bases from J, the junction kept 5 bases outside the gene matches. Germline CDR1 KGHDR, CDR2 SFDVKD. DNA of the CDR3: TGTGCCACCAGTGACGCCGGACAGGGCAACACCGGGGAGCTGTTTTTT. It is translated as CATSDAGQGNTGELFF.

Note on this clonotype: A much larger clone lies one base from this, so it may be a read error. The chain uses TRBV2 and TRBJ2-6; D is possibly TRBD1 (6 bases). CDR3 length: 18 amino acids. Trimming cost V 2 bases and J 2 bases, with 16 bases left between them. From germline, CDR1 is SNHLY and CDR2 FYNNEI. The CDR3 DNA follows: TGTGCCAGCAGTGAAATCACCGGGACAACTACTGGGGCCAACGTCCTGACTTTC. Translated: CASSEITGTTTGANVLTF.

This clonotype showed up many times. J is TRBJ2-7 and V is TRBV5-5; 9 positions match TRBD2. This CDR3 contains 14 residues. V shed 2 bases and J 6 bases; nucleotides not matched to a gene: 6. Germline V CDR1 and CDR2: SGHKS, YYEKEE (reference sequence). Written as DNA, the CDR3 is TGTGCCAGCAGCTTAAGCGGACTAGCGACCGAGCAGTACTTC. It codes for CASSLSGLATEQYF.

The genes are TRBV15 and TRBJ2-4; D is ambiguous. Germline CDR1 and CDR2: LNHNV and YYDKDF (reference sequence). Trimming removed 2 bases at V and 2 bases at J, with 10 bases between. The CDR3 contains 15 residues. CDR3 amino acids: CATSRSLGSKNIQYF. CDR3 DNA sequence: TGTGCCACCAGCAGATCCCTGGGTTCCAAAAACATTCAGTACTTC.

This clonotype was recorded at least ten times. The chain recombines TRBV4-1 with TRBJ2-2, with D possibly matching TRBD1 (6 bases). The CDR3 has 15 amino acids. Trimming took off 7 bases at V and 1 base at J, with 13 bases between the two ends. The germline CDR1 and CDR2 sequences are MGHRA and YSYEKL. CDR3 loop: CASKSSRGNTGELFF. CDR3 in DNA: TGCGCCAGCAAGTCCTCCAGGGGGAACACCGGGGAGCTGTTTTTT.

This clonotype was counted between two and nine times. The rearrangement uses TRBV28 and TRBJ1-5; D possibly corresponds to TRBD1 (5 bases). Between the trimmed V and J ends, which lost 3 bases and 2 bases, there was a span of 17 bases. The CDR3 length is 17 residues. Per the germline V gene, CDR1 is MDHEN and CDR2 is SYDVKM. The CDR3 loop reads CASSFTRDPFGNQPQHF. The CDR3 DNA sequence: TGTGCCAGCAGTTTTACCCGGGACCCCTTTGGCAATCAGCCCCAGCATTTT.

The J gene is TRBJ1-5, the V gene TRBV10-3; D is undetermined. The CDR3 is 13 residues long. Germline V CDR1 and CDR2: ENHRY, SYGVKD. V gave up 3 bases and J gave up 7 bases, with 10 bases separating them. The CDR3 region has the DNA TGTGCCATCAGTGATACGGGGAAGCAGCCCCAGCATTTT. Amino acid sequence: CAISDTGKQPQHF.

The V and J genes are TRBV28 and TRBJ2-7; possibly TRBD1 for D (6 bases). V lost 7 bases and J lost 5, with 12 bases in between. This CDR3 comprises 12 residues. Germline V gene sequence: CDR1 MDHEN, CDR2 SYDVKM. The CDR3 DNA reads TGTGCCAGCAACAGGGTGGGCAACGAGCAGTACTTC. Translation gives CASNRVGNEQYF.

This sequence joins TRBV2 and TRBJ1-1; possible D gene TRBD1, 6 bases. Trimming left V 6 bases short and J 0 bases short, with 14 bases between. Germline-derived CDR1 and CDR2 are SNHLY and FYNNEI. CDR3 length equals 15 residues. The CDR3 sequence: CASSEQGNLNTEAFF. The CDR3 DNA follows: TGTGCCAGCAGCGAACAGGGAAACCTGAACACTGAAGCTTTCTTT.

The V gene is TRBV11-2, the J gene TRBJ2-7; D is ambiguous. This CDR3 spans 15 amino acids. The germline CDR1 and CDR2 sequences are SGHAT and FQNNGV. Trimming stripped 0 bases from V and 1 base from J, with 10 bases between. The CDR3 loop reads CASSLDRALSYEQYF. In nucleotides, the CDR3 is TGTGCCAGCAGCTTAGATAGAGCGCTTTCCTACGAGCAGTACTTC.

This chain links TRBV5-1 with TRBJ1-4, with D tentatively TRBD1 (5 bases). The germline V gene has CDR1 SGHRS and CDR2 YFSETQ. With 0 bases removed from V and 7 bases from J, the gap between germline ends came to 13 bases. The CDR3 is 15 amino acids. DNA of the CDR3: TGCGCCAGCAGCTTGGGCCAAAATGGGGGTGAAAAACTGTTTTTT. As protein: CASSLGQNGGEKLFF.

This sequence joins TRBV5-5 and TRBJ1-1; TRBD1 agrees at 10 bases. This CDR3 region has 18 residues. Unmatched junction bases numbered 15, after V lost 3 bases and J lost 4 bases. Germline V gives CDR1 SGHKS, CDR2 YYEKEE (reference sequence). The chain's CDR3 is CASSSPSTWDRGVTEAFF. CDR3 bases: TGTGCCAGCAGCTCCCCGAGTACCTGGGACAGGGGTGTCACTGAAGCTTTCTTT.

This chain links TRBV9 with TRBJ2-2; D ambiguous. Looked up from germline, CDR1 is SGDLS and CDR2 is YYNGEE. This CDR3 has 14 amino acids. V lost 1 base to trimming and J lost 0 bases, with 4 bases between them. This CDR3 reads CASSVQTNTGELFF. The CDR3 DNA reads TGTGCCAGCAGCGTACAGACGAACACCGGGGAGCTGTTTTTT.

V gene TRBV18 combines with J gene TRBJ1-1; D uncertain. The V end was cut by 3 bases, the J end by 1 base, with 3 bases between. CDR3 length: 12 amino acids. Germline values: CDR1 KGHSH, CDR2 LQKENI. CDR3 amino acids: CASSPRNTEAFF. The CDR3 coding sequence is TGTGCCAGCTCACCTAGGAACACTGAAGCTTTCTTT.

V is TRBV20-1 and J is TRBJ2-7; TRBD2 aligns across 11 bases. The CDR3 sequence is 14 residues long. Germline V gene data show CDR1 as DFQATT and CDR2 as SNEGSKA (reference sequence). After removal of 5 bases from V and 7 bases from J, the junction contained 10 bases not matched to a gene. This CDR3 reads CSAAGTSGVGEQYF. The CDR3, as DNA: TGCAGTGCTGCCGGGACTAGCGGAGTGGGGGAGCAGTACTTC.

The chain couples TRBV12-3 or TRBV12-4 to TRBJ1-1; possible D gene TRBD1, 5 bases. Trimming pared 3 bases from V and 6 bases from J, leaving 11 bases between. CDR3 length: 13 amino acids. DNA of the CDR3: TGTGCCAGCAGTTTTCTTCGGGGGGCTGAAGCTTTCTTT. This gives the protein CASSFLRGAEAFF.

The chain has TRBV6-2 or TRBV6-3 and TRBJ2-7, with 10 bases identical to TRBD1. The germline V gene encodes CDR1 MNHEY and CDR2 SVGEGT. The CDR3 contains 16 residues. V dropped 7 bases and J dropped 5; count of bases not matched to a gene: 14. The CDR3 spells CASTPPGQGRANEQYF. DNA for the CDR3: TGTGCCAGCACTCCACCGGGACAGGGGAGGGCCAACGAGCAGTACTTC.

This clonotype was counted only a few times. The chain uses TRBV6-1 and TRBJ2-4, with a weak D call TRBD2 (5 bases). This CDR3 has 14 amino acids. V lost 7 bases, J lost 8 bases, and 18 bases lay in between. Germline V gene sequence: CDR1 MNHNS, CDR2 SASEGT. DNA of the CDR3: TGTGCCAGCACCTCATCCCCTAGCATATACATTCAGTACTTC. Its protein product is CASTSSPSIYIQYF.